Sequencing of this TCR beta chain was carried out in a study of Tregs in tolerant kidney transplant recipients. The CDR3 consists of 14 residues. Looked up from germline, CDR1 is SGHRS and CDR2 is YFSETQ. Data came from immunoSEQ multiplex PCR; TCRdb stores just in-frame clones and leaves some out. Recorded for this sample: about 30,000 clones. A word on this clone: The CDR3 is cut off 3 residues early in the read; its end comes from the germline J gene.

This chain connects TRBV5-1 to TRBJ1-2; the match to TRBD1 covers 10 bases. The material sequenced was CD8+ T cells from blood, taken before the transplant. The receptor was isolated from a human donor who received a combined kidney and bone marrow transplant. The DNA read from the CDR3 is TGCGCCAGCAGACCCGACAGGGGGCATGTGGGC. Protein product: CASRPDRGHVG. The CDR3 reads in full as CASRPDRGHVGYTF.